This TCR beta chain was captured in a study of T cells after yellow fever vaccination. The overall study: SMART-Seq v4 Ultra Low Input prepared libraries from low-cell fractions.

The study, taken as a whole, reports: Once the booster was given, most primary-vaccination clones reappeared, at 95% to 97% for CD4 and approximately 88% for CD8.

The CDR3 contains 15 residues. Germline CDR1 is DFQATT and CDR2 is SNEGSKA (reference sequence). V was trimmed by 6 bases and J by 1 base, leaving 18 bases between them. One entry per CDR3 protein, called by TCRdb with MiXCR from the 5' RACE reads. This table holds about 630,000 distinct CDR3 sequences, 9% to 15% found once. This clonotype was counted between two and nine times. Antigen unknown. The sequencing used PBMCs, collected on the day of the yellow fever booster vaccination. The V call is TRBV20-1, the J call TRBJ2-5; a possible D gene is TRBD2 (7 bases). The clonotype originates from a man aged 30 to 39 who received the YFV17D yellow fever vaccine. CDR3 sequence reads: CSATPRGAFQETQYF. CDR3 in DNA: TGCAGTGCCACCCCTCGGGGGGCGTTCCAAGAGACCCAGTACTTC.